This T cell receptor (beta chain) was captured in a study of cytomegalovirus exposure and HLA in healthy donors. V lost 2 bases to trimming and J lost 4 bases; unmatched junction nucleotides: 3. The CDR3 loop spans 14 amino acids. CDR1 is MDHEN and CDR2 is SYDVKM in the germline V gene. 13 Jbeta primers and 60 Vbeta primers were used for the PCR. Generated by immunoSEQ multiplex PCR, the TCRdb table keeps only in-frame clones and is missing some. The table records around 140,000 clones, approximately 80% of them present only once. The specimen was PBMCs. J is TRBJ1-2 and V is TRBV28, with 8 bases fitting TRBD1. This TCR was recovered from a man aged 50-60 years in good health and CMV-seronegative. In nucleotides, the CDR3 is TGTGCCAGCAGTTTAGGTGGACAGGGCTATGGCTACACCTTC. Translated, it gives CASSLGGQGYGYTF.